A selection of T cell receptor beta chains follows, all from one sample in a study of blood T cell repertoires in COVID-19. Data came from immunoSEQ multiplex PCR; TCRdb stores just in-frame clones and leaves some out. The sample has roughly 190,000 clones, about 80% seen once; the top ten hold about 2.7%. Sequencing was performed on peripheral blood. The receptors come from a human donor with acute or convalescent COVID-19. The donor label of this sample is uncertain. CDR3s include the opening cysteine and the closing phenylalanine or tryptophan. Fields, in order: J gene, V gene, D gene, CDR3 protein, CDR3 DNA. The D gene is left open where the match is weak.

>TRBJ2-7|TRBV6-6|.
CASSLILSGQGLFYEQYF
TGTGCCAGCAGTCTTATCTTGAGTGGACAGGGACTATTCTACGAGCAGTACTTC
>TRBJ1-3|TRBV18|.
CASSPPARSSGNTIYF
TGTGCCAGCTCACCACCGGCACGGAGCTCTGGAAACACCATATATTTT
>TRBJ2-3|TRBV7-2|TRBD2
CASSPAGLASTDTQYF
TGTGCCAGCAGCCCTGCGGGACTAGCGAGCACAGATACGCAGTATTTT
>TRBJ2-3|TRBV5-1|TRBD2
CASSLGTSGGSWADTQYF
TGCGCCAGCAGCTTGGGAACTAGCGGGGGGTCATGGGCAGATACGCAGTATTTT
>TRBJ1-2|TRBV5-1|.
CASSAPGVLLGYTF
TGCGCCAGCAGCGCCCCGGGGGTCCTGCTGGGCTACACCTTC
>TRBJ2-2|TRBV9|.
CASRAGNTGELFF
TGTGCCAGCAGAGCGGGGAACACCGGGGAGCTGTTTTTT
>TRBJ2-1|TRBV2|TRBD1
CASSWDRGGNEQFF
TGTGCCAGCAGTTGGGACAGGGGGGGCAATGAGCAGTTCTTC
>TRBJ2-3|TRBV19|.
CASSPTDTNTDTQYF
TGTGCCAGTAGTCCGACGGACACGAACACAGATACGCAGTATTTT
>TRBJ2-1|TRBV18|TRBD2
CASSPLRASGGSSSYNEQFF
TGTGCCAGCTCACCACTTAGGGCTAGCGGGGGGTCTAGCTCCTACAATGAGCAGTTCTTC
>TRBJ1-2|TRBV18|TRBD1
CASSLSGTGVGYGYTF
TGTGCCAGCTCACTATCCGGGACAGGGGTTGGCTATGGCTACACCTTC